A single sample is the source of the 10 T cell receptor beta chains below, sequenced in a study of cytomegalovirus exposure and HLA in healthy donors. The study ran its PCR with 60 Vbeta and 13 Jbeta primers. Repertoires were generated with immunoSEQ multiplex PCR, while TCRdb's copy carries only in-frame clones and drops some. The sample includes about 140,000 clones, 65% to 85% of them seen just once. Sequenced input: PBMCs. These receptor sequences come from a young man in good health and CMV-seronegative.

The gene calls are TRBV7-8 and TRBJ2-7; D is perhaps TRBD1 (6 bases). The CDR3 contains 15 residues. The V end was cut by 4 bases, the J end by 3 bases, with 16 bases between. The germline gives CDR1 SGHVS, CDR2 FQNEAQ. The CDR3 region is CASSSSSRGDYEQYF. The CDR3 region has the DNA TGTGCCAGCAGCTCCTCTTCCAGGGGAGACTACGAGCAGTACTTC.

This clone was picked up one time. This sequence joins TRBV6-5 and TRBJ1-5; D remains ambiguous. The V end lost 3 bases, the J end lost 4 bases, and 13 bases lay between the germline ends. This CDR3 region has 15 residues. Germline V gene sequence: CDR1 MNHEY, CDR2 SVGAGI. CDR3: CASSYSGKQNQPQHF. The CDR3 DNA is TGTGCCAGCAGTTATTCCGGGAAACAGAATCAGCCCCAGCATTTT.

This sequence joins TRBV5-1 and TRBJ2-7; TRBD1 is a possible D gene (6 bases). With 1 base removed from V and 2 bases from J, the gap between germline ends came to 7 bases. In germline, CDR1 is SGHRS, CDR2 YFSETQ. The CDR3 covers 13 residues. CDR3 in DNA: TGCGCCAGCAGCTTGCAGGGGCCCTACGAGCAGTACTTC. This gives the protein CASSLQGPYEQYF.

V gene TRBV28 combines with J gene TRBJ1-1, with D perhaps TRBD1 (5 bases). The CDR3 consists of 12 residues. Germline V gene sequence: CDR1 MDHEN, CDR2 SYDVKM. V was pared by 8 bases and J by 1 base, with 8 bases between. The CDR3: CASGTGNTEAFF. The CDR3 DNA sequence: TGTGCCAGCGGAACAGGGAACACTGAAGCTTTCTTT. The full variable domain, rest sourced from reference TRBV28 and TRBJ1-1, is DVKVTQSSRYLVKRTGEKVFLECVQDMDHENMFWYRQDPGLGLRLIYFSYDVKMKEKGDIPEGYSVSREKKERFSLILESASTNQTSMYLCASGTGNTEAFFGQGTRLTVV.

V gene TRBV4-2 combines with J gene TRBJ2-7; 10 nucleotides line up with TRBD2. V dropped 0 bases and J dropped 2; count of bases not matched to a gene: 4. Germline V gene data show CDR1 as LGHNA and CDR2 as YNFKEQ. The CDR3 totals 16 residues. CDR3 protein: CASSQDALAGTYEQYF. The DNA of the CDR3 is TGTGCCAGCAGCCAAGACGCACTAGCGGGGACCTACGAGCAGTACTTC.

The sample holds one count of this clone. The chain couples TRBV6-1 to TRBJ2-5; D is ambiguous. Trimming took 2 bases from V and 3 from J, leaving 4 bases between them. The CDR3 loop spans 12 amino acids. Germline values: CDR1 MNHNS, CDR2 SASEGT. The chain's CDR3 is CASSEPKETQYF. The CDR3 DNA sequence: TGTGCCAGCAGTGAACCTAAAGAGACCCAGTACTTC.

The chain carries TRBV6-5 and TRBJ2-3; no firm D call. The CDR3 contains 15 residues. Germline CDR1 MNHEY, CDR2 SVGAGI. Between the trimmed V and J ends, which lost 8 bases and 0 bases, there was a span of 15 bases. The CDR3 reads CASFSRGSSTDTQYF. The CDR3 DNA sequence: TGTGCCAGCTTTAGTCGCGGAAGTAGCACAGATACGCAGTATTTT.

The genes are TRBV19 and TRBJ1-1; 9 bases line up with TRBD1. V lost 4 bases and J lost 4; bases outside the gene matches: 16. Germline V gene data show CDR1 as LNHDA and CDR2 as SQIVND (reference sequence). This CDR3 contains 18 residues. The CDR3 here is CASSTLITLQGARTEAFF. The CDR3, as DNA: TGTGCCAGTAGTACCCTGATCACCCTACAGGGGGCGCGCACTGAAGCTTTCTTT. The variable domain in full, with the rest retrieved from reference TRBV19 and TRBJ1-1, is DGGITQSPKYLFRKEGQNVTLSCEQNLNHDAMYWYRQDPGQGLRLIYYSQIVNDFQKGDIAEGYSVSREKKESFPLTVTSAQKNPTAFYLCASSTLITLQGARTEAFFGQGTRLTVV.

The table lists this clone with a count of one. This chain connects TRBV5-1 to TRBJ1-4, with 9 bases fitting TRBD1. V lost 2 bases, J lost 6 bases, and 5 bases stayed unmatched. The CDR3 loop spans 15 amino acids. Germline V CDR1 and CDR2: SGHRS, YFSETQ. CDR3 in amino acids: CASSFDRGGDEKLFF. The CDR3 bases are TGCGCCAGCAGCTTCGACAGGGGGGGGGATGAAAAACTGTTTTTT.

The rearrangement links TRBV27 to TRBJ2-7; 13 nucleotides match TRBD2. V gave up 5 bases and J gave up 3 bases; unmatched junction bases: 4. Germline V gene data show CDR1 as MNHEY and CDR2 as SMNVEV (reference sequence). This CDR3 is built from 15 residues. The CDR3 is CASSPGTSGNYEQYF. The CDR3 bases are TGTGCCAGCAGTCCCGGGACTAGCGGGAACTACGAGCAGTACTTC.